This TCR beta chain is drawn from a study of blood T cells in healthy people across ages. Study details: Template switching picked up about one barcoded beta molecule for each two T cells.

Study-wide results and limits: Compared with aged donors, long-lived donors showed fewer expanded clones, suggesting selection.

About this clonotype: Its target is unknown.

The use of a sample-barcoded 5' primer and a J-beta primer mix characterized a second PCR of roughly 7 to 11 cycles. TCRdb processed the 5' RACE reads anew with MiXCR; each CDR3 protein has one entry. The sample includes 910,000 or so distinct CDR3 sequences, roughly 51% of them seen just once. This CDR3 spans 17 amino acids. This chain connects TRBV21-1 to TRBJ1-4; the table's TRBD1 call for D was not verified on the DNA. TRBV21-1 is a pseudogene segment. The TCR comes from a woman aged 55-69 years in good health. Material: blood. The CDR3 region has the DNA TGTGCCAGCAGCAATAGTGGACAGGGGGCAACTAATGAAAAACTGTTTTTT. Its translation is CASSNSGQGATNEKLFF.